This T cell receptor (beta chain) stems from a study of cytomegalovirus exposure and HLA in healthy donors. In the study overall: Across a few hundred genotyped donors, around 80% landed in the Caucasian-associated ancestry cluster.

Worth noting for this clone: One end of the junction does not line up with germline, which may come from a read error.

This CDR3 contains 14 residues. Germline assignment: CDR1 SNHLY and CDR2 FYNNEI. Both 60 Vbeta primers and 13 Jbeta primers went into the PCR. Sequenced by immunoSEQ multiplex PCR; TCRdb stores in-frame clones only, minus some. This sample has about 64,000 clones, with around four fifths found just once. The source is a male donor in good health and CMV-seropositive. The chain links TRBV2 to TRBJ1-2, with D tentatively TRBD1 (6 bases). What was sequenced was PBMCs. The CDR3 region has the DNA TGTGCCAGCGGACAGTCTCAGGCTAAGTATGGCTACACCTTC. Residues: CASGQSQAKYGYTF.